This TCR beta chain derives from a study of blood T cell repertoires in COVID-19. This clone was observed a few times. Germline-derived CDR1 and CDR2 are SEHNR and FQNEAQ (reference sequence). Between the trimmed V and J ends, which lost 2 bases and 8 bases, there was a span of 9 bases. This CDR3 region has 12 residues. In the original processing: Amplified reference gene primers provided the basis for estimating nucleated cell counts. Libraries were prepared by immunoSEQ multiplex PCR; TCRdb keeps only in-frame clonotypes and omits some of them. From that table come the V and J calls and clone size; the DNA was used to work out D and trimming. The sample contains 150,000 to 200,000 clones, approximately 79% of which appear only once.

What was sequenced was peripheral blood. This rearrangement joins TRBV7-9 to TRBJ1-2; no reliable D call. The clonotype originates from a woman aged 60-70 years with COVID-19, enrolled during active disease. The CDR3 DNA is TGTGCCAGCAGCTTAAGTATAACAGGCTACACCTTC. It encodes CASSLSITGYTF.